Listed below are T cell receptor beta chains from one sample, sequenced in a study of blood T cell repertoires in COVID-19. The table came from immunoSEQ multiplex PCR; TCRdb's copy has only in-frame clones and leaves some out. Here the sample spans tens of thousands of clones, 87% being singletons. The sequenced material came from peripheral blood. These receptors were collected from a woman in her 50s with active or convalescent COVID-19. Each CDR3 is given with its conserved first and last residue. D genes are given only for firm matches. Part of the rows lack a size; the others show once, few, many or a class for expanded clones.

>TRBJ1-1|NA|TRBD1|TRBV25-1
TGTGCCAGCAGTGACCGGACAGGGGGCGCGGACACTGAAGCTTTCTTT
CASSDRTGGADTEAFF
>TRBJ1-2|NA|NA|TRBV6-1
TGTGCCAGCAGTGAAACGGCGGCTCACTATGGCTACACCTTC
CASSETAAHYGYTF
>TRBJ2-3|once|NA|TRBV10-1
TGCGCCAGCGTTTTTCCGGACAAGAGCACAGATACGCAGTATTTT
CASVFPDKSTDTQYF
>TRBJ2-5|NA|NA|TRBV4-3
TGCGCCAGCAGCCAACTAGGGGGATCGACGTACTTC
CASSQLGGSTYF
>TRBJ2-5|NA|NA|TRBV9
TGTGCCAGCAGCGTGGGTCGATCCGGGTGGGAGACCCAGTACTTC
CASSVGRSGWETQYF
>TRBJ1-3|NA|TRBD1|TRBV19
TGTGCCAGTAGGAACACAGGGGTAACTGGAAACACCATATATTTT
CASRNTGVTGNTIYF
>TRBJ1-6|NA|TRBD1|TRBV2
TGTGCCAGCAGTGAAGGGACAGGGGCCTCACCCCTCCACTTT
CASSEGTGASPLHF
>TRBJ2-5|NA|NA|TRBV7-7
TGTGCCAGCAGCGGAGACAGGCAAGGGACCCAGTACTTC
CASSGDRQGTQYF
>TRBJ2-5|NA|NA|TRBV19
TGTGCCAGTAGTATAGAATCCCGGGGGATGGAGACCCAGTACTTC
CASSIESRGMETQYF
>TRBJ2-5|NA|TRBD2|TRBV5-4
TGTGCCAGCAGCTACCGGGCGGGGGGGCCTGTAGAGACCCAGTACTTC
CASSYRAGGPVETQYF
>TRBJ1-5|NA|TRBD1|TRBV10-3
TGTGCCACAATGGGACAGAGCAATCAGCCCCAGCATTTT
CATMGQSNQPQHF
>TRBJ1-1|NA|TRBD1|TRBV19
TGTGCCAGTGGAACTGGGACAGGGGGTGGGTACGTGAACACTGAAGCTTTCTTT
CASGTGTGGGYVNTEAFF
>TRBJ1-1|few|TRBD1|TRBV9
TGTGCCAGCAGCGCTTTTCCACAGGGGACGAACACTGAAGCTTTCTTT
CASSAFPQGTNTEAFF
>TRBJ1-3|NA|NA|TRBV7-9
TGTGCCAGCAGCTTTGCCGGGAGAGTCGGGAACACCATATATTTT
CASSFAGRVGNTIYF
>TRBJ1-5|NA|NA|TRBV5-1
TGCGCCAGCAGCTTGGTTCCTTCCGAGGGCAATCAGCCCCAGCATTTT
CASSLVPSEGNQPQHF
>TRBJ2-4|NA|TRBD2|TRBV7-2
TGTGCCAGCAGCGCCGGGAGGGTGGGAAACATTCAGTACTTC
CASSAGRVGNIQYF
>TRBJ1-2|NA|NA|TRBV7-2
TGTGCCAGCAGCCTGAACCGGGAGAGAAGTAACTATGGCTACACCTTC
CASSLNRERSNYGYTF
>TRBJ1-6|NA|TRBD1|TRBV23-1
TGCGCCACCACTGGGACAGGAGAAGGATCCTATAATTCACCCCTCCACTTT
CATTGTGEGSYNSPLHF
>TRBJ2-5|NA|NA|TRBV7-2
TGTGCCAGCAGCCGGTCTAGCGATGGTGAGACCCAGTACTTC
CASSRSSDGETQYF
>TRBJ2-3|NA|TRBD1|TRBV5-6
TGTGCCAGCAGCGGGACAGGGGGATTCGCAGATACGCAGTATTTT
CASSGTGGFADTQYF
>TRBJ2-7|NA|TRBD2|TRBV27
TGTGCCAGCAGCGGGGGGATACTCGCCTACGAGCAGTACTTC
CASSGGILAYEQYF
>TRBJ2-7|NA|TRBD1|TRBV6-5
TGTGCCAGCAGTTACCGGGACAGGGCCTACGAGCAGTACTTC
CASSYRDRAYEQYF
>TRBJ1-2|NA|NA|TRBV30
TGTGCCGCAGACGGGGGCTATGGCTACACCTTC
CAADGGYGYTF
>TRBJ1-1|NA|NA|TRBV6-5
TGTGCCAGCAGTTTAGACAGGAACACTGAAGCTTTCTTT
CASSLDRNTEAFF
>TRBJ2-3|NA|NA|TRBV7-3
TGTGCCAGCAGTTTCGACCTCGGGGGCACAGATACGCAGTATTTT
CASSFDLGGTDTQYF
>TRBJ1-1|NA|NA|TRBV14
TGTGCCAGCAGCCCCCCTGGGGGGGTTCTAGCTTTCTTT
CASSPPGGVLAFF
>TRBJ1-4|NA|TRBD1|TRBV5-1
TGCGCCAGCAGCTTGGGGGACAGGGCCTCCGGGGGTGAAAAACTGTTTTTT
CASSLGDRASGGEKLFF
>TRBJ2-3|NA|TRBD2|TRBV6-4
TGTGCCAGCAGTGACAAACCTGGACTAGCGGGCGCCCTGGGAGATACGCAGTATTTT
CASSDKPGLAGALGDTQYF
>TRBJ1-5|NA|NA|TRBV19
TGTGCCAGTAGGGAGGCTAGCAATCAGCCCCAGCATTTT
CASREASNQPQHF
>TRBJ2-2|NA|TRBD1|TRBV6-5
TGTGCCAGCAGTCACGGACAGGTGAACACCGGGGAGCTGTTTTTT
CASSHGQVNTGELFF
>TRBJ1-1|NA|NA|TRBV3-1/TRBV3-2
TGTGCCAGCAGCCAGACACAGGGAAAAACTGAAGCTTTCTTT
CASSQTQGKTEAFF
>TRBJ2-1|few|TRBD1|TRBV11-3
TGTGCCAGCTCCCGGGACAGGGGTTACAATGAGCAGTTCTTC
CASSRDRGYNEQFF